This entry concerns a single TCR beta chain. The antigen remains unidentified. Synthetic TCR analog templates were added to each PCR reaction. The data were produced by immunoSEQ multiplex PCR, yet TCRdb's version contains in-frame clones alone and is incomplete. The sample lists 75,000 to 95,000 clones, around 85% occurring once. This specimen comes from a study of PD-L1 blockade in urothelial cancer. Study in general: Twenty-five of 29 patients were males with bladder-origin urothelial cancer. At 3 weeks after treatment start (second dose) and again at 6 weeks, blood was analyzed. Study-wide findings and caveats: In blood sampled pretreatment, TCR clonality below the median predicted better survival.

Time point specified: pretreatment peripheral blood. CDR1 is MNHEY, CDR2 SVGAGI, per germline. The CDR3 has 13 residues. Trimming pared 7 bases from V and 0 bases from J, leaving 9 bases between. The sample consisted of PBMCs, taken around atezolizumab (anti-PD-L1) treatment. This sequence joins TRBV6-5 and TRBJ1-1; D unclear. The clonotype comes from a middle-aged man with urothelial cancer. CDR3 bases: TGTGCCAGCACCTCGTCGGTGAACACTGAAGCTTTCTTT. It codes for CASTSSVNTEAFF.